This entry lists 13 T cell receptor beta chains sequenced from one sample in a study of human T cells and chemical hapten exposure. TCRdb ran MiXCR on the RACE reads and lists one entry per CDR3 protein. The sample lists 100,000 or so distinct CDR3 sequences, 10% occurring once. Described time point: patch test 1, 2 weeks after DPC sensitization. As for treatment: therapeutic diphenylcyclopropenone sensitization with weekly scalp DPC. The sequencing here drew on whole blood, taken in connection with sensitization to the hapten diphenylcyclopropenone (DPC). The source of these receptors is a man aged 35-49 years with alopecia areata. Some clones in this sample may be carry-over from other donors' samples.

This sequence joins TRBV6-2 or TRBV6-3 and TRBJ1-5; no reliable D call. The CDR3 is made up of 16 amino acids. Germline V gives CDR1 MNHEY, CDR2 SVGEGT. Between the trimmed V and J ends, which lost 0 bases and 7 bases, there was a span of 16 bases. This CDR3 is CASSYSSLGYQQPQHF. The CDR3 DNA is TGTGCCAGCAGTTACTCGAGTTTAGGGTATCAGCAGCCCCAGCATTTT.

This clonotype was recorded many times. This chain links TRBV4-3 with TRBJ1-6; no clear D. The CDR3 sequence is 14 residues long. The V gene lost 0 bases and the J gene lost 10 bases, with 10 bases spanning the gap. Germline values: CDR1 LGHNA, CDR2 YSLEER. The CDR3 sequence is CASSQDIQESPLHF. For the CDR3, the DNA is TGCGCCAGCAGCCAAGATATTCAAGAGTCACCCCTCCACTTT.

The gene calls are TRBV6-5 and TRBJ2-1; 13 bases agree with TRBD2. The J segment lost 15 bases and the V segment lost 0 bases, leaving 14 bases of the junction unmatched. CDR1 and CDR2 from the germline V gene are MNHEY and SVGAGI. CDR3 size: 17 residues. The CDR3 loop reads CASSYSTRGWTSGSMFF. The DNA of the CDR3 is TGTGCCAGCAGTTACTCGACGCGGGGATGGACTAGCGGGAGTATGTTCTTC.

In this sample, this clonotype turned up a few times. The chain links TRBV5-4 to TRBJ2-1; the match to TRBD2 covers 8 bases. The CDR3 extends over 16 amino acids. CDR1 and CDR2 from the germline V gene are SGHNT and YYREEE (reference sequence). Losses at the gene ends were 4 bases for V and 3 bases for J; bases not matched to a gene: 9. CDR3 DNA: TGTGCCAGCAGCCCGGGGGGGTACGCCCTCTACAATGAGCAGTTCTTC. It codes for CASSPGGYALYNEQFF.

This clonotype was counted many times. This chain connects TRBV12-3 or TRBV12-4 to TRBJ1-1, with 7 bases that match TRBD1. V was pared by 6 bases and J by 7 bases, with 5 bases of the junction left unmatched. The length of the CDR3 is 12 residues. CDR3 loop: CASSITGDEAFF. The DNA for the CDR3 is TGTGCCAGCAGCATAACAGGGGATGAAGCTTTCTTT.

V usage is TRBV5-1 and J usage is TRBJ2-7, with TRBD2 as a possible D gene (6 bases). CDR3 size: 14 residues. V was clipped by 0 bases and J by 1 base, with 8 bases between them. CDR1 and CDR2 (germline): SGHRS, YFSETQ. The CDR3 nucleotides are TGCGCCAGCAGCTTGGTTAGCGGTTCCTACGAGCAGTACTTC. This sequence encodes CASSLVSGSYEQYF.

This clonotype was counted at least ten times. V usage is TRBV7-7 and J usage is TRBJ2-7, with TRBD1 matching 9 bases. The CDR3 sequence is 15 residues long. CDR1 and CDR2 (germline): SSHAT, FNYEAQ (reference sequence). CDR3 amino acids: CASSRDRVSSYEQYV. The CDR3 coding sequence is TGTGCTAGCAGCCGGGACAGGGTATCCTCCTACGAGCAGTACGTC.

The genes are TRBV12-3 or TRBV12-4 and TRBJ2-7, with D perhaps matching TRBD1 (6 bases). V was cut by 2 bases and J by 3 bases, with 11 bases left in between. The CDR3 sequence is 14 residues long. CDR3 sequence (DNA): TGTGCCAGCAGTTTATCCACAGGGAACTACGAGCAGTACTTC. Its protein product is CASSLSTGNYEQYF.

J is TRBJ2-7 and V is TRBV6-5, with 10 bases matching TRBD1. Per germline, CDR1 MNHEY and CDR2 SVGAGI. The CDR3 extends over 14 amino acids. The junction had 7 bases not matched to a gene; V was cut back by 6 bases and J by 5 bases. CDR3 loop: CASRHRDRGHEQYF. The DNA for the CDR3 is TGTGCCAGCAGACATAGGGACAGGGGACACGAGCAGTACTTC.

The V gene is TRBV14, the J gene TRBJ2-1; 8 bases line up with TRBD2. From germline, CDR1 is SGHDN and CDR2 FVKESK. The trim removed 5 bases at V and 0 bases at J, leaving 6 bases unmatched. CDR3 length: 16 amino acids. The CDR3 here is CASSLSGGSSYNEQFF. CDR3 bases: TGTGCCAGCAGCTTAAGCGGGGGCAGCTCCTACAATGAGCAGTTCTTC.

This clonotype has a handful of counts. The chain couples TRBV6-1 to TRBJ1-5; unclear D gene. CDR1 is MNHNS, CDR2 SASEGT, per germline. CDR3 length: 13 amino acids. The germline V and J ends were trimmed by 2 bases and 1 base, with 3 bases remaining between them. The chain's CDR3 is CASSEISNQPQHF. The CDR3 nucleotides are TGTGCCAGCAGTGAAATAAGCAATCAGCCCCAGCATTTT.

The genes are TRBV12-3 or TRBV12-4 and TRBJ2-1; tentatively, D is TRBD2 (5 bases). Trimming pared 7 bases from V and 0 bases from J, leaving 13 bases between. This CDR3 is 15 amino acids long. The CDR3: CASNLRGGSYNEQFF. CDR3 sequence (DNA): TGTGCCAGCAACCTCCGAGGAGGCTCCTACAATGAGCAGTTCTTC.

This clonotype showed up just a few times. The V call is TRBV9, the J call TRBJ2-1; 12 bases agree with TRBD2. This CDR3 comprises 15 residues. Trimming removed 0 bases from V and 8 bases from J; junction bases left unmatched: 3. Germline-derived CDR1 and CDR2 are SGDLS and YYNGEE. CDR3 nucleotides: TGTGCCAGCAGCGTAGGGACTAGCGGGACCGATGAGCAGTTCTTC. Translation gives CASSVGTSGTDEQFF.